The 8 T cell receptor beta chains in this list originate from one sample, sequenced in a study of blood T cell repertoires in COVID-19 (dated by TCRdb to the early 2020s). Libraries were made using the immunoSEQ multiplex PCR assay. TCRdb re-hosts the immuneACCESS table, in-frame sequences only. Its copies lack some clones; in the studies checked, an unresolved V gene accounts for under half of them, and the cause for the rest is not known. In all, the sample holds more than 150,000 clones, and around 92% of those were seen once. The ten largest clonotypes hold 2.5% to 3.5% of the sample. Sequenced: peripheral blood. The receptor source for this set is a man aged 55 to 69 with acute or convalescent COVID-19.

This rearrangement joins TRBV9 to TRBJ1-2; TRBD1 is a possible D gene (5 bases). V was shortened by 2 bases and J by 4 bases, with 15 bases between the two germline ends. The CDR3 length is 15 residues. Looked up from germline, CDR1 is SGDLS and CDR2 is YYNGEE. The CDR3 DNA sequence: TGTGCCAGCAGCGTCACCGATGCAGGGCTCTATGGCTACACCTTC. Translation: CASSVTDAGLYGYTF.

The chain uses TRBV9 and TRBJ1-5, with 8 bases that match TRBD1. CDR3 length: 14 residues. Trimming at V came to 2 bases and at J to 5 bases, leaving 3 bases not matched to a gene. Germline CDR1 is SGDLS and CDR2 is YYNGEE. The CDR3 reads CASSVQGAYQPQHF. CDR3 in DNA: TGTGCCAGCAGCGTCCAGGGGGCATATCAGCCCCAGCATTTT.

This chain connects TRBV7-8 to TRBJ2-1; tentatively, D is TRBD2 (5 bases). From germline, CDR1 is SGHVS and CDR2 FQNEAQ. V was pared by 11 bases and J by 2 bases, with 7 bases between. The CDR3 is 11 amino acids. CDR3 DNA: TGTGCCGCCGGGGCCTACAATGAGCAGTTCTTC. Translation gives CAAGAYNEQFF.

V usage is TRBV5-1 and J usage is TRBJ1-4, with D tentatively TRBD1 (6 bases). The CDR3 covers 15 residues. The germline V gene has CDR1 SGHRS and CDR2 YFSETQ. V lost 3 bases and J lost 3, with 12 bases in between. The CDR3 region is CASSWSGQPNEKLFF. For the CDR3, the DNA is TGCGCCAGCAGCTGGTCTGGACAGCCTAATGAAAAACTGTTTTTT.

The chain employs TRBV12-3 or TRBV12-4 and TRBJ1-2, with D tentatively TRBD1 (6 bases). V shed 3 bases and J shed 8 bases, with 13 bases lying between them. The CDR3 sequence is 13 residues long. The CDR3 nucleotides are TGTGCCAGCAGTTTTCCCAGGGGCCGGGGCTACACCTTC. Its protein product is CASSFPRGRGYTF.

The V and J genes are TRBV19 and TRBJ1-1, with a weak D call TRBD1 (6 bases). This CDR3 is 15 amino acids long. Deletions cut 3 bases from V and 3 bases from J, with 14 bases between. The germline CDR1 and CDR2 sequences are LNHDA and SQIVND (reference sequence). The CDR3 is CASSIYWGRDTEAFF. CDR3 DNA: TGTGCCAGTAGTATTTATTGGGGGCGAGACACTGAAGCTTTCTTT.

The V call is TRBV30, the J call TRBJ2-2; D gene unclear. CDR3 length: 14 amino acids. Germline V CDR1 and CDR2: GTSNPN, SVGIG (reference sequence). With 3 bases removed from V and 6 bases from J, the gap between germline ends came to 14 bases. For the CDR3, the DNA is TGTGCCTGGAGGGCCGGCGGCGTTTCCGGGGAGCTGTTTTTT. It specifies CAWRAGGVSGELFF.

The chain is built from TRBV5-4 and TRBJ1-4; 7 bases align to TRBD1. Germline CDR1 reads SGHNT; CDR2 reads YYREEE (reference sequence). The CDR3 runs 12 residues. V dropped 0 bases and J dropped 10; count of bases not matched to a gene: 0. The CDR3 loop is CASSLAGGKLFF. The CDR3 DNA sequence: TGTGCCAGCAGCTTGGCAGGGGGAAAACTGTTTTTT.